A selection of T cell receptor beta chains follows, all from one sample in a study of brain T cells in children with intractable seizures. The repertoire was sequenced with immunoSEQ multiplex PCR; TCRdb's copy has only in-frame clones and lacks some. The data show about 340,000 clones, over 90% seen once. Source: peripheral blood, taken more than 4 months after surgery. All receptors come from a boy under two years old with tuberous sclerosis and intractable seizures. Both conserved end residues are part of each CDR3. The order of the fields is J gene, D gene, V gene, clone size, CDR3 DNA, CDR3 protein. D genes are given only for firm matches. Clone sizes are given selectively: once, few, many, or a class where the clone is expanded.

TRBJ1-1,NA,TRBV7-9,NA,TGTGCCAGCAGCTTAAAAGGTCTCAACACTGAAGCTTTCTTT,CASSLKGLNTEAFF
TRBJ1-5,NA,TRBV11-2,NA,TGTGCCAGCAGCTTAGATCGGGCTCAGCCCCAGCATTTT,CASSLDRAQPQHF
TRBJ1-2,NA,TRBV6-5,NA,TGTGCCAGCAGAGCAGCTAACTATGGCTACACCTTC,CASRAANYGYTF
TRBJ2-1,TRBD1,TRBV6-1,NA,TGTGCCAGCAGTGAAGGGATGGGACAGGGTAATAATGAGCAGTTCTTC,CASSEGMGQGNNEQFF
TRBJ1-1,NA,TRBV2,once,TGTGCCAGCAGTGAAGGGGGTGAAGCTTTCTTT,CASSEGGEAFF
TRBJ1-4,NA,TRBV11-2,NA,TGTGCCAGCAGCTTAGTGCCACGGGGTTCTAACGAAAAACTGTTTTTT,CASSLVPRGSNEKLFF
TRBJ2-1,NA,TRBV3-1/TRBV3-2,NA,TGTGCCAGCAGCCCCGGACTGAAAAATGAGCAGTTCTTC,CASSPGLKNEQFF
TRBJ2-3,TRBD2,TRBV10-3,NA,TGTGCCATCAGTGATATAAGCGGGAGGGGAAGCACAGATACGCAGTATTTT,CAISDISGRGSTDTQYF
TRBJ2-7,TRBD2,TRBV2,NA,TGTGCCAGCAGTCCGACTAGCGGAGGGTACGAGCAGTACTTC,CASSPTSGGYEQYF
TRBJ2-5,NA,TRBV13,NA,TGTGCCAGCAGCTTAGAGGAGACCCAGTACTTC,CASSLEETQYF
TRBJ2-7,TRBD2,TRBV3-1/TRBV3-2,NA,TGTGCCAGCAGCCAATATGCGGGGGGCGAGGTCGAGCAGTACTTC,CASSQYAGGEVEQYF
TRBJ2-7,TRBD1,TRBV2,NA,TGTGCCAGCATCACGGGACAGGGGGACAACGAGCAGTACTTC,CASITGQGDNEQYF
TRBJ1-3,TRBD1,TRBV9,NA,TGTGCCAGCAGCCAATCGACAGGGGCTTACTCTGGAAACACCATATATTTT,CASSQSTGAYSGNTIYF
TRBJ2-2,NA,TRBV6-1,NA,TGTGCCAGCAGTGAAGTGTGGAACACCGGGGAGCTGTTTTTT,CASSEVWNTGELFF
TRBJ2-2,NA,TRBV11-2,NA,TGTGCCAGCAGCCCTAGGGGGAACACCGGGGAGCTGTTTTTT,CASSPRGNTGELFF
TRBJ2-5,NA,TRBV7-9,NA,TGTGCCAGCAGCCACAGGGACTTCGGTCAAGAGACCCAGTACTTC,CASSHRDFGQETQYF
TRBJ1-3,NA,TRBV28,NA,TGTGCCAGCAGTTTGGTTTTCGGTGGCACCATATATTTT,CASSLVFGGTIYF
TRBJ2-5,TRBD2,TRBV11-2,NA,TGTGCCAGCAGCTTAGGTCTCCGGGGGGGGGCCTCGGAGACCCAGTACTTC,CASSLGLRGGASETQYF
TRBJ1-4,NA,TRBV7-3,NA,TGTGCCAGCTTGGTCGGCATCCCTAATGAAAAACTGTTTTTT,CASLVGIPNEKLFF
TRBJ2-4,NA,TRBV9,NA,TGTGCCAGCAGCCCCACGGAGGGGGACCTCAAAAACATTCAGTACTTC,CASSPTEGDLKNIQYF
TRBJ2-6,NA,TRBV6-2/TRBV6-3,NA,TGTGCCAGCAGTTACTCTGGGGCCAACGTCCTGACTTTC,CASSYSGANVLTF
TRBJ1-3,TRBD1,TRBV27,NA,TGTGCCAGCAGCCCGTGGGACAGCTCCAACACCATATATTTT,CASSPWDSSNTIYF
TRBJ1-1,TRBD1,TRBV7-2,NA,TGTGCCAGCAGCTCGGGACAGGGGATCAACACTGAAGCTTTCTTT,CASSSGQGINTEAFF
TRBJ1-1,NA,TRBV19,NA,TGTGCCAGTAAGAGCACTGAAGCTTTCTTT,CASKSTEAFF
TRBJ1-1,NA,TRBV7-2,NA,TGTGCCAGCAGCTTAGAGGGTGGGACGGCGGGAGGGGTCGAAGCTTTCTTT,CASSLEGGTAGGVEAFF
TRBJ2-2,TRBD2,TRBV5-6,NA,TGTGCCAGCAGCTTTGGGGAGGGTACCGGGGAGCTGTTTTTT,CASSFGEGTGELFF
TRBJ2-7,NA,TRBV29-1,NA,TGCAGCGTGGAACAGGGTAGCCCCTACGAGCAGTACTTC,CSVEQGSPYEQYF
TRBJ1-6,NA,TRBV13,once,TGTGCCAGCAGCCCAATGGCCCCCAGAGGCCCAAATTCACCCCTCCACTTT,CASSPMAPRGPNSPLHF
TRBJ2-7,NA,TRBV7-3,NA,TGTGCCAGCAGCTTAAGTCAGGGCTACGAGCAGTACTTC,CASSLSQGYEQYF
TRBJ1-6,NA,TRBV5-6,NA,TGTGCCAGCAGCTTGGGTGGACTGGATAATTCACCCCTCCACTTT,CASSLGGLDNSPLHF
TRBJ1-6,NA,TRBV7-9,NA,TGTGCCAGCAGCTTAGTACAGCCAGCTGGTCGTTCACCCCTCCACTTT,CASSLVQPAGRSPLHF
TRBJ2-2,NA,TRBV4-1,NA,TGCGCCAGCAGCCAAGAATTAGCCGGGGAGCTGTTTTTT,CASSQELAGELFF
TRBJ2-7,TRBD1,TRBV29-1,NA,TGCAGCGTTGAGGGGACAGAGCACTCCTACGAGCAGTACTTC,CSVEGTEHSYEQYF
TRBJ2-2,NA,TRBV10-2,NA,TGCGCCAGCAGTGTCGGCCTCGCCGGGGAGCTGTTTTTT,CASSVGLAGELFF
TRBJ1-5,NA,TRBV7-8,NA,TGTGCCAGCAGCTTAGAGGCATTCCTTAGCAATCAGCCCCAGCATTTT,CASSLEAFLSNQPQHF
TRBJ2-1,TRBD2,TRBV5-1,NA,TGCGCCAGCAGCTTGGTCGGCGGGGGGGCCCGCAATGAGCAGTTCTTC,CASSLVGGGARNEQFF
TRBJ1-5,NA,TRBV27,NA,TGTGCCAGCAGTTTATTGGTTCTAGTTAATCAGCCCCAGCATTTT,CASSLLVLVNQPQHF
TRBJ2-4,NA,TRBV9,NA,TGTGCCAGCAGCCCGGGACCTTCTAGTGGCAAAAACATTCAGTACTTC,CASSPGPSSGKNIQYF
TRBJ1-2,NA,TRBV6-5,NA,TGTGCCAGCAGTTCCTTCCGGTCCCAAGGGAACTATGGCTACACCTTC,CASSSFRSQGNYGYTF